These 24 T cell receptor beta chains were sequenced from one sample in a study of shared clonotypes between healthy human individuals. Libraries were prepared by immunoSEQ multiplex PCR; TCRdb keeps only in-frame clonotypes and omits some of them. Here the sample spans roughly 1.4 million clones, 98% to 99% being singletons. The sequenced material came from naive CD4+ T cells sorted from blood. Subset noted: CD45RA+ positively selected. These receptors originate from a man in his thirties or forties in good health.

As for this clone: This specimen includes other DNA sequences encoding the same CDR3. The V and J genes are TRBV19 and TRBJ2-2; no clear D gene. With 6 bases removed from V and 1 base from J, the gap between germline ends came to 6 bases. CDR3 length equals 13 residues. Germline V CDR1 and CDR2: LNHDA, SQIVND (reference sequence). The CDR3 DNA sequence: TGTGCCAGTAGGGGTGGGAACACCGGGGAGCTGTTTTTT. Translating gives CASRGGNTGELFF.

The chain carries TRBV6-5 and TRBJ2-7; 8 bases agree with TRBD1. This CDR3 is built from 15 residues. Trimming took 6 bases from V and 7 from J; bases not matched to a gene: 14. The germline V gene encodes CDR1 MNHEY and CDR2 SVGAGI. CDR3 sequence reads: CASRRPLLTGVEQYF. The CDR3 nucleotides read TGTGCCAGCAGACGCCCCCTACTGACAGGGGTTGAGCAGTACTTC.

J is TRBJ2-7 and V is TRBV6-4; D call uncertain. Germline values: CDR1 MRHNA, CDR2 SNTAGT. This CDR3 spans 9 amino acids. The germline V and J ends were trimmed by 6 bases and 5 bases, with 2 bases remaining between them. CDR3 protein: CASRNEQYF. For the CDR3, the DNA is TGTGCCAGCAGGAACGAGCAGTACTTC.

About this clone: This specimen includes other DNA sequences encoding the same CDR3. J is TRBJ2-7 and V is TRBV6-5; the D gene is possibly TRBD2 (6 bases). V dropped 0 bases and J dropped 4 bases, with 13 bases sitting between them. The CDR3 sequence is 15 residues long. Germline lookup yields CDR1 MNHEY and CDR2 SVGAGI. CDR3 loop: CASSYSTGVAYEQYF. CDR3 bases: TGTGCCAGCAGTTACTCGACGGGGGTGGCGTACGAGCAGTACTTC.

The chain recombines TRBV5-6 with TRBJ1-4; D perhaps matches TRBD1 (5 bases). The germline V and J ends were trimmed by 2 bases and 0 bases, with 14 bases remaining between them. Germline CDR1 and CDR2: SGHDT and YYEEEE. The length of the CDR3 is 17 residues. The chain's CDR3 is CASSFFGRGATNEKLFF. The CDR3 nucleotides read TGTGCCAGCAGCTTCTTCGGGAGGGGTGCAACTAATGAAAAACTGTTTTTT.

The chain has TRBV10-2 and TRBJ2-7; a possible D gene is TRBD1 (5 bases). Germline V gives CDR1 WSHSY, CDR2 SAAADI. Deletions cut 6 bases from V and 0 bases from J, with 9 bases between. This CDR3 has 13 residues. CDR3 loop: CASRPTASYEQYF. DNA of the CDR3: TGCGCCAGCAGACCGACAGCCTCCTACGAGCAGTACTTC.

The V and J genes are TRBV4-1 and TRBJ1-5; 9 bases agree with TRBD1. The CDR3 contains 17 residues. Germline trimming cut 3 bases from V and 4 bases from J; bases unmatched to any gene: 10. The germline V gene has CDR1 MGHRA and CDR2 YSYEKL. Here the CDR3 DNA reads TGCGCCAGCAGCCAGGGGGGACAGGGCAAGAGAAATCAGCCCCAGCATTTT. This gives the protein CASSQGGQGKRNQPQHF.

The V gene is TRBV7-6, the J gene TRBJ2-7; TRBD2 matches at 11 bases. The germline V gene has CDR1 SGHVS and CDR2 FNYEAQ. V was pared by 5 bases and J by 0 bases, with 6 bases of the junction left unmatched. The CDR3 runs to 16 residues. CDR3 loop: CASSPGLAVTSYEQYF. The CDR3, as DNA: TGTGCCAGCAGCCCGGGACTAGCGGTTACCTCCTACGAGCAGTACTTC.

The chain carries TRBV11-2 and TRBJ2-7; 8 nucleotides agree with TRBD2. This CDR3 contains 17 residues. Germline lookup yields CDR1 SGHAT and CDR2 FQNNGV. The trim removed 3 bases at V and 0 bases at J, leaving 10 bases unmatched. CDR3 residues: CASSFSSGSGASYEQYF. CDR3 sequence (DNA): TGTGCCAGCAGCTTCTCGTCGGGTAGCGGGGCCTCCTACGAGCAGTACTTC. The full variable domain, with the rest looked up from reference TRBV11-2 and TRBJ2-7, is EAGVAQSPRYKIIEKRQSVAFWCNPISGHATLYWYQQILGQGPKLLIQFQNNGVVDDSQLPKDRFSAERLKGVDSTLKIQPAKLEDSAVYLCASSFSSGSGASYEQYFGPGTRLTVT.

The chain combines TRBV15 with TRBJ2-6; no reliable D call. Per germline, CDR1 LNHNV and CDR2 YYDKDF (reference sequence). V lost 9 bases, J lost 1 base, and 10 bases lay in between. CDR3 length: 14 residues. The CDR3 loop is CATNDQSGANVLTF. The CDR3 nucleotides read TGTGCCACTAATGACCAGTCTGGGGCCAACGTCCTGACTTTC.

The chain employs TRBV7-9 and TRBJ2-7; D is uncertain. Germline V gene sequence: CDR1 SEHNR, CDR2 FQNEAQ (reference sequence). The CDR3 length is 15 residues. Deletions cut 1 base from V and 2 bases from J, with 12 bases between. CDR3 protein: CASSLGGIKAYEQYF. The CDR3 nucleotides are TGTGCCAGCAGCTTAGGAGGCATTAAGGCCTACGAGCAGTACTTC.

The V gene is TRBV18, the J gene TRBJ1-2, with TRBD1 matching 9 bases. The CDR3 is 16 amino acids. Germline V gene data show CDR1 as KGHSH and CDR2 as LQKENI. V trimming: 0 bases; J trimming: 7 bases; junction bases outside the gene matches: 9. The CDR3 region has the DNA TGTGCCAGCTCACCACCACAGCGGACAGGGGTATCTGGCTACACCTTC. Its translation: CASSPPQRTGVSGYTF. Full variable domain (remainder filled in from reference TRBV18 and TRBJ1-2): NAGVMQNPRHLVRRRGQEARLRCSPMKGHSHVYWYRQLPEEGLKFMVYLQKENIIDESGMPKERFSAEFPKEGPSILRIQQVVRGDSAAYFCASSPPQRTGVSGYTFGSGTRLTVV.

The chain employs TRBV21-1 and TRBJ1-3; no DNA check was done on the table's D call, TRBD1. TRBV21-1 is a known pseudogene. This CDR3 contains 16 residues. The DNA of the CDR3 is TGTGCCAGCAGCCGACGACAGGCTCTTATTGGAAACACCATATATTTT. Protein: CASSRRQALIGNTIYF.

This chain connects TRBV6-1 to TRBJ2-7; weak D call: TRBD1 (6 bases). V was clipped by 0 bases and J by 2 bases, with 11 bases between them. Germline-derived CDR1 and CDR2 are MNHNS and SASEGT. This CDR3 region has 15 residues. As DNA, the CDR3 is TGTGCCAGCAGTGAAGCCTCGGGACAACCCTACGAGCAGTACTTC. It specifies CASSEASGQPYEQYF.

The chain is built from TRBV18 and TRBJ1-5; D is undetermined. Trimming cost V 4 bases and J 4 bases, with 5 bases left between them. The CDR3 is 12 residues long. CDR1 KGHSH and CDR2 LQKENI come from the germline V gene. CDR3 DNA sequence: TGTGCCAGCTCACGTCCGAATCAGCCCCAGCATTTT. Translation: CASSRPNQPQHF. Supplemented by reference TRBV18 and TRBJ1-5, the full variable domain reads NAGVMQNPRHLVRRRGQEARLRCSPMKGHSHVYWYRQLPEEGLKFMVYLQKENIIDESGMPKERFSAEFPKEGPSILRIQQVVRGDSAAYFCASSRPNQPQHFGDGTRLSIL.

In regard to this clone: Within the sample, other DNA sequences also encode this same CDR3. V usage is TRBV28 and J usage is TRBJ2-7, with D hard to call. Trimming removed 5 bases at V and 4 bases at J, with 6 bases between. This CDR3 is built from 11 residues. The germline CDR1 and CDR2 sequences are MDHEN and SYDVKM. The CDR3 bases are TGTGCCAGCAGTCGCCGGTACGAGCAGTACTTC. This gives the protein CASSRRYEQYF.

The rearrangement links TRBV6-6 to TRBJ1-1, with D perhaps TRBD1 (5 bases). This CDR3 is built from 15 residues. V shed 2 bases and J shed 4 bases, with 14 bases lying between them. The germline V gene has CDR1 MNHNY and CDR2 SVGAGI (reference sequence). The CDR3 DNA is TGTGCCAGCAGTTACCCGGGGCGAGAGGGCACTGAAGCTTTCTTT. Protein sequence: CASSYPGREGTEAFF.

The rearrangement uses TRBV15 and TRBJ2-1, with D uncertain. CDR3 length equals 13 residues. Germline CDR1 reads LNHNV; CDR2 reads YYDKDF (reference sequence). V dropped 9 bases and J dropped 5 bases, with 14 bases sitting between them. The CDR3 reads CATASRINNEQFF. CDR3 DNA sequence: TGTGCCACAGCTTCCCGGATTAACAATGAGCAGTTCTTC.

The chain couples TRBV5-1 to TRBJ2-5; D is ambiguous. Trimming shortened V by 4 bases and J by 5 bases, and 12 bases separated the two germline ends. Germline V lookup: CDR1 SGHRS, CDR2 YFSETQ. The CDR3 runs to 13 residues. The DNA for the CDR3 is TGCGCCAGCAGCCAGCACGTTACGGAGACCCAGTACTTC. The encoded protein is CASSQHVTETQYF.

J is TRBJ1-1 and V is TRBV19; D gene ambiguous. The germline CDR1 and CDR2 sequences are LNHDA and SQIVND (reference sequence). CDR3 length: 16 residues. The V end lost 7 bases, the J end lost 0 bases, and 18 bases lay between the germline ends. CDR3 bases: TGTGCCAGTAAAGATCACCCCGGGCAGGTGAACACTGAAGCTTTCTTT. This codes for CASKDHPGQVNTEAFF.

This chain joins TRBV18 and TRBJ2-1; 12 nucleotides agree with TRBD2. Trimming took 1 base from V and 9 from J; bases not matched to a gene: 1. Germline CDR1 and CDR2: KGHSH and LQKENI. The length of the CDR3 is 14 residues. DNA for the CDR3: TGTGCCAGCTCACCACTGGGACTAGCGGGTGAGCAGTTCTTC. It codes for CASSPLGLAGEQFF.

The V and J genes are TRBV2 and TRBJ1-4, with 10 bases fitting TRBD1. The CDR3 extends over 15 amino acids. Trimming at V came to 3 bases and at J to 7 bases, leaving 5 bases not matched to a gene. The germline V gene encodes CDR1 SNHLY and CDR2 FYNNEI. The CDR3 spells CASSEAGTGVEKLFF. The CDR3 nucleotides are TGTGCCAGCAGTGAGGCCGGGACAGGGGTTGAAAAACTGTTTTTT.

This sequence joins TRBV5-4 and TRBJ2-7; D not certain. Germline CDR1 reads SGHNT; CDR2 reads YYREEE (reference sequence). The CDR3 is made up of 13 amino acids. With 0 bases removed from V and 3 bases from J, the gap between germline ends came to 7 bases. The CDR3 sequence: CASSLGRNYEQYF. CDR3 nucleotides: TGTGCCAGCAGCTTGGGCAGGAACTACGAGCAGTACTTC.

This chain uses TRBV28 with TRBJ2-7; the match to TRBD2 covers 10 bases. The CDR3 spans 17 residues. Germline CDR1 MDHEN, CDR2 SYDVKM. With 5 bases clipped from V and 2 bases from J, the junction kept 12 bases outside the gene matches. The CDR3 nucleotides read TGTGCCAGCAGTCCCGGGACTAGCGCTGGGCCCGCCTACGAGCAGTACTTC. This sequence encodes CASSPGTSAGPAYEQYF.